The 29 T cell receptor beta chains reported below all come from one sample, sequenced in a study of blood T cell repertoires in COVID-19. Generated by immunoSEQ multiplex PCR, the TCRdb table keeps only in-frame clones and is missing some. The data show tens of thousands of clones, roughly 76% seen once. The sequenced material came from peripheral blood. The receptors originated from a man older than 75 with COVID-19, enrolled during active disease.

The J gene is TRBJ2-1, the V gene TRBV5-1, with 7 bases that match TRBD2. Germline V gene lookup returns CDR1 SGHRS and CDR2 YFSETQ. This CDR3 has 12 residues. After removal of 2 bases from V and 10 bases from J, the junction contained 3 bases not matched to a gene. As DNA, the CDR3 is TGCGCCAGCAGCTTCCTAGCGGAAGAGCAGTTCTTC. Its protein is CASSFLAEEQFF.

The CDR3 spells CASSVTGVGDSNQPQHF. The CDR3 nucleotides read TGTGCCAGCAGCGTGACAGGGGTAGGGGATAGCAATCAGCCCCAGCATTTT. This chain uses TRBV7-8 with TRBJ1-5; 8 nucleotides agree with TRBD1. This CDR3 is built from 17 residues. The germline V gene encodes CDR1 SGHVS and CDR2 FQNEAQ. V lost 5 bases and J lost 0; bases outside the gene matches: 9.

This chain uses TRBV18 with TRBJ1-4, with 7 bases lining up with TRBD1. Germline-derived CDR1 and CDR2 are KGHSH and LQKENI. After removal of 8 bases from V and 4 bases from J, the junction contained 4 bases not matched to a gene. The CDR3 runs 13 residues. This CDR3 reads CASRDSINEKLFF. The CDR3 coding sequence is TGTGCCAGCCGGGACAGCATTAATGAAAAACTGTTTTTT.

This chain links TRBV28 with TRBJ1-5, with 10 bases that match TRBD1. Germline trimming cut 2 bases from V and 3 bases from J; bases unmatched to any gene: 13. CDR3 length equals 19 residues. Germline V lookup: CDR1 MDHEN, CDR2 SYDVKM. The CDR3 DNA reads as TGTGCCAGCAGTTTAGGGCCCCGATCCGGACAGGGGGACAATCAGCCCCAGCATTTT. Its translation: CASSLGPRSGQGDNQPQHF.

The genes are TRBV4-1 and TRBJ1-6; D is undetermined. Germline V gives CDR1 MGHRA, CDR2 YSYEKL. This CDR3 has 18 residues. V dropped 4 bases and J dropped 0 bases, with 16 bases sitting between them. The CDR3 DNA reads TGCGCCAGCAGCCCCGATACTGACCGGAGCTCCTATAATTCACCCCTCCACTTT. Protein product: CASSPDTDRSSYNSPLHF.

The gene calls are TRBV29-1 and TRBJ1-1; 8 bases line up with TRBD1. With V trimmed by 4 bases and J by 5 bases, 3 bases remained unmatched. Germline V gene lookup returns CDR1 SQVTM and CDR2 ANQGSEA. This CDR3 is 12 amino acids long. CDR3 in DNA: TGCAGCGTTGTTAGACAGGGGACTGAAGCTTTCTTT. Its translation is CSVVRQGTEAFF.

The rearrangement joins TRBV10-2 to TRBJ1-5, with D possibly TRBD1 on 5 matching bases. The V and J ends lost 6 bases and 6 bases respectively, with 12 bases between them. Germline V gene sequence: CDR1 WSHSY, CDR2 SAAADI. The CDR3 is made up of 13 amino acids. Written as DNA, the CDR3 is TGCGCCAGCAGCTCAGGGTTAGCTCAGCCCCAGCATTTT. Translation gives CASSSGLAQPQHF.

The chain is built from TRBV5-1 and TRBJ2-7; D is possibly TRBD1 (6 bases). V gave up 0 bases and J gave up 2 bases, with 12 bases separating them. Looked up from germline, CDR1 is SGHRS and CDR2 is YFSETQ. The CDR3 is 15 amino acids. DNA for the CDR3: TGCGCCAGCAGCTTGGCCGGACAGCCCCCCTACGAGCAGTACTTC. It translates to CASSLAGQPPYEQYF.

The V gene is TRBV3-1 (or the pseudogene TRBV3-2), the J gene TRBJ1-5, with D possibly TRBD1 on 6 matching bases. Trimming took 4 bases from V and 6 from J, leaving 19 bases between them. The V gene's germline CDR1 is LGHDT and CDR2 YNNKEL (reference sequence). CDR3 length equals 16 residues. CDR3 residues: CASSPSMGQSFQPQHF. CDR3 DNA sequence: TGTGCCAGCAGCCCTAGCATGGGACAATCCTTTCAGCCCCAGCATTTT.

The chain combines TRBV10-3 with TRBJ1-1; 12 positions agree with TRBD1. Germline V gene sequence: CDR1 ENHRY, CDR2 SYGVKD. After removal of 2 bases from V and 5 bases from J, the junction contained 6 bases not matched to a gene. This CDR3 is 16 amino acids long. CDR3 sequence (DNA): TGTGCCATCAGTGAGGGGGGACAGGGGGCCGGGACTGAAGCTTTCTTT. Amino acid sequence: CAISEGGQGAGTEAFF.

The CDR3 spells CASSFGNGPTGYTF. DNA of the CDR3: TGTGCCAGCAGCTTCGGGAATGGCCCAACTGGCTACACCTTC. The genes are TRBV7-9 and TRBJ1-2; D unresolved. CDR1 is SEHNR, CDR2 FQNEAQ, per germline (reference sequence). The length of the CDR3 is 14 residues. V was shortened by 3 bases and J by 7 bases, with 15 bases between the two germline ends.

The V and J genes are TRBV30 and TRBJ2-3; TRBD1 might be the D (6 bases). V lost 0 bases and J lost 8, with 15 bases in between. The CDR3 runs to 14 residues. Looked up from germline, CDR1 is GTSNPN and CDR2 is SVGIG (reference sequence). CDR3 protein: CAWSVRGIEVTQYF. CDR3 bases: TGTGCCTGGAGTGTAAGGGGGATAGAAGTTACGCAGTATTTT.

The sample holds one count of this clone. V gene TRBV10-2 combines with J gene TRBJ1-1; D remains unclear. The CDR3 is 12 amino acids. Germline V lookup: CDR1 WSHSY, CDR2 SAAADI. With 6 bases removed from V and 1 base from J, the gap between germline ends came to 6 bases. The CDR3 protein is CASRAGNTEAFF. The CDR3 DNA is TGCGCCAGCAGGGCGGGGAACACTGAAGCTTTCTTT.

About this clone itself: This specimen includes other DNA sequences encoding the same CDR3. The rearrangement uses TRBV28 and TRBJ1-1, with 7 bases identical to TRBD1. After removal of 5 bases from V and 3 bases from J, the junction contained 9 bases not matched to a gene. The CDR3 has 15 amino acids. Germline V gene sequence: CDR1 MDHEN, CDR2 SYDVKM. The CDR3 bases are TGTGCCAGCAGTCCCGCAGGGACAGCTGACACTGAAGCTTTCTTT. It yields the protein CASSPAGTADTEAFF.

This chain connects TRBV7-2 to TRBJ1-5; maybe TRBD1 (5 bases). V was shortened by 7 bases and J by 0 bases, with 13 bases between the two germline ends. This CDR3 contains 15 residues. The germline CDR1 and CDR2 sequences are SGHTA and FQGNSA. CDR3 nucleotides: TGTGCCAGCACCTATGACAGTTCTAGCAATCAGCCCCAGCATTTT. This sequence encodes CASTYDSSSNQPQHF.

The V call is TRBV5-1, the J call TRBJ1-4, with a possible D match to TRBD1 (6 bases). V was trimmed by 0 bases and J by 6 bases, leaving 9 bases between them. The CDR3 length is 14 residues. Germline lookup yields CDR1 SGHRS and CDR2 YFSETQ. The CDR3 nucleotides are TGCGCCAGCAGCTTGGACAGGGCAGATGAAAAACTGTTTTTT. Translated: CASSLDRADEKLFF.

V and J are TRBV11-2 and TRBJ2-2, with a weak D call TRBD2 (5 bases). Trimming left V 2 bases short and J 0 bases short, with 10 bases between. The CDR3 length is 16 residues. From germline, CDR1 is SGHAT and CDR2 FQNNGV. CDR3 amino acids: CASSLRRPANTGELFF. CDR3 nucleotide sequence: TGTGCCAGCAGCTTAAGGAGGCCCGCGAACACCGGGGAGCTGTTTTTT.

The chain links TRBV13 to TRBJ1-3; the match to TRBD1 covers 8 bases. CDR3 length equals 15 residues. J gave up 4 bases and V 3 bases, and 5 bases lay outside the gene matches. The germline CDR1 and CDR2 sequences are PRHDT and FYEKMQ (reference sequence). The CDR3 nucleotides read TGTGCCAGCAGCTTGCTCCGGACAGGGGGAAACACCATATATTTT. As protein: CASSLLRTGGNTIYF.

This chain joins TRBV10-3 and TRBJ2-5; tentative D call: TRBD1 (6 bases). The CDR3 extends over 12 amino acids. V lost 10 bases and J 2 bases, leaving 11 bases between the germline ends. Germline V gene data show CDR1 as ENHRY and CDR2 as SYGVKD. CDR3 sequence (DNA): TGTGCCACTACGGACAGTCAAGAGACCCAGTACTTC. Translation gives CATTDSQETQYF.

In its sample, this clone was seen once. The J gene is TRBJ2-1, the V gene TRBV2; 9 bases line up with TRBD1. The junction had 4 bases not matched to a gene; V was cut back by 4 bases and J by 3 bases. Per the germline V gene, CDR1 is SNHLY and CDR2 is FYNNEI. This CDR3 has 15 residues. CDR3 DNA sequence: TGTGCCAGCAGTGGGGGGACAGGGAGCTACAATGAGCAGTTCTTC. This gives the protein CASSGGTGSYNEQFF.

This chain connects TRBV24-1 to TRBJ2-6; 7 bases are a match to TRBD1. CDR1 and CDR2 from the germline V gene are KGHDR and SFDVKD. The V gene end was trimmed by 3 bases and the J gene end by 0 bases; junction bases not matched to a gene: 10. This CDR3 is 19 amino acids long. Here the CDR3 DNA reads TGTGCCACCAGTGATCAAAGGACAGGAGTTTACTCTGGGGCCAACGTCCTGACTTTC. Amino acid sequence: CATSDQRTGVYSGANVLTF.

The chain is built from TRBV19 and TRBJ2-1, with D maybe TRBD2 (6 bases). CDR3 size: 16 residues. Trimming cost V 6 bases and J 4 bases, with 19 bases left between them. Germline values: CDR1 LNHDA, CDR2 SQIVND (reference sequence). The CDR3 region has the DNA TGTGCCAGTAGAACGGGAGTCAACACAGAGTACAATGAGCAGTTCTTC. It yields the protein CASRTGVNTEYNEQFF.

The chain has TRBV7-3 and TRBJ1-1; D is unresolved. The germline V gene has CDR1 SGHTA and CDR2 FQGTGA. This CDR3 has 15 amino acids. V lost 0 bases to trimming and J lost 4 bases, with 12 bases between them. This CDR3 is CASSLTLSLGTEAFF. The CDR3 coding sequence is TGTGCCAGCAGCTTAACGTTAAGTCTCGGCACTGAAGCTTTCTTT.

The chain joins TRBV7-2 to TRBJ2-2, with 7 nucleotides matching TRBD2. This CDR3 spans 16 amino acids. CDR1 SGHTA and CDR2 FQGNSA come from the germline V gene. V trimming: 3 bases; J trimming: 6 bases; junction bases outside the gene matches: 10. The CDR3 coding sequence is TGTGCCAGCAGCTTGAGTTCGGGGGGAAGGGCCGGGGAGCTGTTTTTT. Amino acid sequence: CASSLSSGGRAGELFF.

The CDR3 protein is CARHSFGRRSYEQYF. Here the CDR3 DNA reads TGTGCCAGACATTCCTTCGGCAGGCGCTCCTACGAGCAGTACTTC. The J gene is TRBJ2-7, the V gene TRBV6-5; no reliable D call. V lost 9 bases, J lost 0 bases, and 18 bases lay in between. The CDR3 is made up of 15 amino acids. In germline, CDR1 is MNHEY, CDR2 SVGAGI.

The chain combines TRBV30 with TRBJ1-2, with D tentatively TRBD1 (5 bases). Between the trimmed V and J ends, which lost 0 bases and 8 bases, there was a span of 16 bases. Per the germline V gene, CDR1 is GTSNPN and CDR2 is SVGIG (reference sequence). The CDR3 runs 14 residues. The CDR3 spells CAWSVYGGGGGYTF. DNA for the CDR3: TGTGCCTGGAGTGTTTACGGTGGGGGGGGAGGCTACACCTTC.

The chain uses TRBV19 and TRBJ1-5; TRBD1 agrees at 8 bases. Germline CDR1 LNHDA, CDR2 SQIVND (reference sequence). Germline trimming cut 7 bases from V and 2 bases from J; bases unmatched to any gene: 7. The CDR3 is made up of 15 amino acids. The CDR3 DNA follows: TGTGCCAGTACCGACAGGGGTGGACGCAATCAGCCCCAGCATTTT. Residues: CASTDRGGRNQPQHF.

This clone was detected only a few times. V and J are TRBV19 and TRBJ1-4, with a tentative D call TRBD1 (5 bases). The CDR3 extends over 15 amino acids. Trimming left V 4 bases short and J 8 bases short, with 17 bases between. Germline-derived CDR1 and CDR2 are LNHDA and SQIVND (reference sequence). This chain's CDR3 is CASSNRGGTSEKLFF. CDR3 coding DNA: TGTGCCAGTAGTAATCGAGGAGGGACGTCAGAAAAACTGTTTTTT. Variable domain in full (rest from reference TRBV19 and TRBJ1-4): DGGITQSPKYLFRKEGQNVTLSCEQNLNHDAMYWYRQDPGQGLRLIYYSQIVNDFQKGDIAEGYSVSREKKESFPLTVTSAQKNPTAFYLCASSNRGGTSEKLFFGSGTQLSVL.

The chain uses TRBV6-4 and TRBJ2-1; 13 positions agree with TRBD2. Germline loops: CDR1 MRHNA, CDR2 SNTAGT. Trimming removed 4 bases from V and 9 bases from J; junction bases left unmatched: 15. The CDR3 has 18 residues. CDR3 sequence reads: CASSAYSRTSGRAGEQFF. CDR3 DNA sequence: TGTGCCAGCAGTGCCTACTCCCGAACTAGCGGGAGGGCAGGTGAGCAGTTCTTC.